These 15 T cell receptor beta chains were sequenced from one sample in a study of T cell changes during pregnancy in multiple sclerosis. Data came from immunoSEQ multiplex PCR; TCRdb stores just in-frame clones and leaves some out. The sample consists of tens of thousands of clones, 88% of them appearing once. This material consisted of CD4+ T cells from peripheral blood mononuclear cells, taken in the first trimester of pregnancy. All receptors derive from a female donor in good health, enrolled as a control in a pregnancy study.

The genes are TRBV10-3 and TRBJ1-4; 7 bases agree with TRBD1. J gave up 5 bases and V 2 bases, and 2 bases lay outside the gene matches. Per germline, CDR1 ENHRY and CDR2 SYGVKD. The CDR3 spans 14 residues. The CDR3 reads CAISEMTGNEKLFF. The CDR3, as DNA: TGTGCCATCAGTGAGATGACAGGGAATGAAAAACTGTTTTTT.

The V and J genes are TRBV7-8 and TRBJ2-1, with D perhaps matching TRBD2 (6 bases). Germline CDR1 SGHVS, CDR2 FQNEAQ. V was pared by 5 bases and J by 3 bases, with 20 bases between. The CDR3 contains 17 residues. DNA of the CDR3: TGTGCCAGCAGCCACACTGGACTACTTGATCGCTACAATGAGCAGTTCTTC. Its translation: CASSHTGLLDRYNEQFF.

This chain joins TRBV7-2 and TRBJ1-1, with D possibly matching TRBD1 (6 bases). V was clipped by 5 bases and J by 1 base, with 14 bases between them. The germline V gene encodes CDR1 SGHTA and CDR2 FQGNSA. The CDR3 runs to 15 residues. The CDR3 coding sequence is TGTGCCAGCAGCCTTAGGACAGCACAGAACACTGAAGCTTTCTTT. Its protein product is CASSLRTAQNTEAFF.

The genes are TRBV27 and TRBJ1-2; D may be TRBD1 (5 bases). The germline V gene encodes CDR1 MNHEY and CDR2 SMNVEV (reference sequence). The V end lost 5 bases, the J end lost 5 bases, and 24 bases lay between the germline ends. The CDR3 has 17 amino acids. CDR3 nucleotides: TGTGCCAGCAGTCCCCAAGGGAAAAGACAGCTTTCTTATGGCTACACCTTC. Translation: CASSPQGKRQLSYGYTF.

In this sample, this clone turned up once. This chain connects TRBV7-2 to TRBJ1-6; a weak D match, TRBD1 (5 bases). The germline V gene has CDR1 SGHTA and CDR2 FQGNSA. CDR3 length: 14 amino acids. Deletions cut 5 bases from V and 11 bases from J, with 16 bases between. CDR3 in amino acids: CASSPGGGWPPLHF. In nucleotides, the CDR3 is TGTGCCAGCAGCCCCGGGGGGGGGTGGCCACCCCTCCACTTT.

V and J are TRBV14 and TRBJ2-7, with 8 positions matching TRBD1. CDR3 size: 15 residues. Germline V lookup: CDR1 SGHDN, CDR2 FVKESK. Trimming removed 4 bases from V and 1 base from J; junction bases left unmatched: 6. The CDR3 loop reads CASSLPGQDSYEQYF. CDR3 DNA sequence: TGTGCCAGCAGCCTTCCGGGACAGGATTCCTACGAGCAGTACTTC.

The J gene is TRBJ1-6, the V gene TRBV27; 7 bases map to TRBD1. J lost 1 base, V lost 6 bases, and 6 bases had no gene match. The length of the CDR3 is 16 residues. Germline assignment: CDR1 MNHEY and CDR2 SMNVEV (reference sequence). CDR3 coding DNA: TGTGCCAGCAGGGGACAGCATTCTTCCTATAATTCACCCCTCCACTTT. Amino acid sequence: CASRGQHSSYNSPLHF.

V usage is TRBV30 and J usage is TRBJ2-5, with a weak D call TRBD2 (5 bases). Germline V CDR1 and CDR2: GTSNPN, SVGIG (reference sequence). Trimming cost V 5 bases and J 1 base, with 14 bases left between them. The CDR3 has 14 residues. CDR3 coding DNA: TGTGCCTGGTCAAGATCCGGGATCCAAGAGACCCAGTACTTC. As protein: CAWSRSGIQETQYF.

This chain joins TRBV19 and TRBJ2-7, with D unresolved. This CDR3 comprises 13 residues. The germline V gene has CDR1 LNHDA and CDR2 SQIVND (reference sequence). V lost 6 bases and J 2 bases, leaving 11 bases between the germline ends. CDR3 coding DNA: TGTGCCAGTAGCTCTCTGGGCGCCTACGAGCAGTACTTC. Residues: CASSSLGAYEQYF. The complete variable domain, with remaining parts taken from reference TRBV19 and TRBJ2-7, reads DGGITQSPKYLFRKEGQNVTLSCEQNLNHDAMYWYRQDPGQGLRLIYYSQIVNDFQKGDIAEGYSVSREKKESFPLTVTSAQKNPTAFYLCASSSLGAYEQYFGPGTRLTVT.

This chain joins TRBV9 and TRBJ2-7, with 9 nucleotides matching TRBD1. The germline CDR1 and CDR2 sequences are SGDLS and YYNGEE. V trimming: 4 bases; J trimming: 3 bases; junction bases outside the gene matches: 8. The CDR3 runs 15 residues. The CDR3 DNA is TGTGCCAGCAGCCCGAACCCGGACAGGGGCTACGAGCAGTACTTC. Translated: CASSPNPDRGYEQYF.

CDR3 sequence reads: CASSIGAQNYGYTF. The CDR3 DNA reads TGTGCCAGTAGTATAGGGGCACAAAACTATGGCTACACCTTC. The V gene is TRBV19, the J gene TRBJ1-2; D gene ambiguous. The CDR3 has 14 amino acids. The V end was cut by 1 base, the J end by 2 bases, with 8 bases between. CDR1 and CDR2 from the germline V gene are LNHDA and SQIVND (reference sequence).

This sequence joins TRBV19 and TRBJ2-5; 8 bases are shared with TRBD2. Germline CDR1 and CDR2: LNHDA and SQIVND (reference sequence). The junction had 3 bases not matched to a gene; V was cut back by 8 bases and J by 7 bases. CDR3 size: 11 residues. The CDR3 region is CASREGGTQYF. In nucleotides, the CDR3 is TGTGCCAGTCGGGAGGGTGGGACCCAGTACTTC.

The rearrangement uses TRBV5-1 and TRBJ2-1; TRBD2 aligns across 8 bases. This CDR3 comprises 16 residues. V shed 7 bases, J shed 8 bases, and the junction held 17 bases outside the gene matches. Germline V gives CDR1 SGHRS, CDR2 YFSETQ. CDR3 sequence: CASRQGFRGGRDEQFF. In nucleotides, the CDR3 is TGCGCCAGCCGCCAAGGTTTTCGGGGGGGCCGGGATGAGCAGTTCTTC.

This chain joins TRBV7-9 and TRBJ1-2; 9 positions agree with TRBD1. The ends lost 5 bases at V and 7 bases at J; junction bases unmatched: 14. Per the germline V gene, CDR1 is SEHNR and CDR2 is FQNEAQ (reference sequence). The CDR3 is made up of 16 amino acids. Written as DNA, the CDR3 is TGTGCCAGCAGCAGAAACACAGGGGGCGCGTCCTCTGGCTACACCTTC. Translating it yields CASSRNTGGASSGYTF.

This rearrangement joins TRBV30 to TRBJ1-5, with TRBD1 matching over 7 bases. The CDR3 is 19 residues long. From germline, CDR1 is GTSNPN and CDR2 SVGIG (reference sequence). V lost 3 bases and J lost 2; bases outside the gene matches: 19. The CDR3 nucleotides read TGTGCCTGGAGCCCCCGGGACAGTCGACCCAGATATCGCAATCAGCCCCAGCATTTT. Translating gives CAWSPRDSRPRYRNQPQHF.